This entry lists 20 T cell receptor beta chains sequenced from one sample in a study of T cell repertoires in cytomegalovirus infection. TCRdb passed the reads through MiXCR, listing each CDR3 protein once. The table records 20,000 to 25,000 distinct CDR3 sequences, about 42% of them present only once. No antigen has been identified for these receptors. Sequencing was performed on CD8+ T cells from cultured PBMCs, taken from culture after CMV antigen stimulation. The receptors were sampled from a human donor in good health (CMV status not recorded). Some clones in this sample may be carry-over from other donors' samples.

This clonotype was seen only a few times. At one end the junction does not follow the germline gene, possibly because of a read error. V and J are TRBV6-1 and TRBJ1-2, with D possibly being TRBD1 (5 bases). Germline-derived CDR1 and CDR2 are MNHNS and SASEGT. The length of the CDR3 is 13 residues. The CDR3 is CASREGKGNGYTF. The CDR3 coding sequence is TGTGCCAGCAGGGAAGGCAAGGGGAATGGCTACACCTTC.

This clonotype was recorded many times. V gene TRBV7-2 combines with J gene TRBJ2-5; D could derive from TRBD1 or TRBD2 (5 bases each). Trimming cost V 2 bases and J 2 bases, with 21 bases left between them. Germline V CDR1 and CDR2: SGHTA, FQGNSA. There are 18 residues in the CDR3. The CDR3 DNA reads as TGTGCCAGCAGCTTATTGGCCTTGGCTCGGGGCCAACAAGAGACCCAGTACTTC. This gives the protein CASSLLALARGQQETQYF.

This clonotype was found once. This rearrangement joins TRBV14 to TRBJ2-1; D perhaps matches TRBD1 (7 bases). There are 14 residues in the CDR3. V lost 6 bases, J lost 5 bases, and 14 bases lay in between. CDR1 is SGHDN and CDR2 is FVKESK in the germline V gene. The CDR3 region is CASRQGGKNNEQFF. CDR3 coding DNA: TGTGCCAGCAGGCAGGGGGGCAAAAACAATGAGCAGTTCTTC.

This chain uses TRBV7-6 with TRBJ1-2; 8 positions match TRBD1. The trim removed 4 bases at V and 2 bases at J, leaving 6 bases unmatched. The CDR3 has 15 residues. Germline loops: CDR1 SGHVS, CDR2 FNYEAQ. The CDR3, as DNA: TGTGCCAGCAGCTCCCGGACAGGGATGAACTATGGCTACACCTTC. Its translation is CASSSRTGMNYGYTF.

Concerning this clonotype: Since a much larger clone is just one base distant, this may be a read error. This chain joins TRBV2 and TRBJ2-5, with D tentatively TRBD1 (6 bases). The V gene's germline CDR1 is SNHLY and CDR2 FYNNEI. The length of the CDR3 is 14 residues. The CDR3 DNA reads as TGTGCCAGGGAGAAGCAGGACAGCCAAGAGTCCCAGTACTTC. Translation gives CAREKQDSQESQYF.

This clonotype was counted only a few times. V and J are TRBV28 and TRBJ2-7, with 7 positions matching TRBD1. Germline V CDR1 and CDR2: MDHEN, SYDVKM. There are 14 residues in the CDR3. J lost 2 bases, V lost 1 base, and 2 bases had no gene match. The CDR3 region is CASSLSGGTYEQYF. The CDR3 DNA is TGTGCCAGCAGTTTATCAGGGGGAACCTACGAGCAGTACTTC.

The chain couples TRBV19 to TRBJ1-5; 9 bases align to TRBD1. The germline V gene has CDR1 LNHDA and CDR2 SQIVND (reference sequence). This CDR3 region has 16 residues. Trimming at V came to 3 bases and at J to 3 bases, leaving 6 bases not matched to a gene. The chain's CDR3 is CASSMPRQGDNQPQHF. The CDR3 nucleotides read TGTGCCAGTAGTATGCCCCGACAGGGGGACAATCAGCCCCAGCATTTT.

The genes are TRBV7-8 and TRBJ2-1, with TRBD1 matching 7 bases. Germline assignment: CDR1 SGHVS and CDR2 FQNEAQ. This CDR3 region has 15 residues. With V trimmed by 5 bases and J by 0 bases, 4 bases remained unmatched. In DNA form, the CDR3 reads TGTGCCAGCAGCCAGGGGGAGAGCTCCTACAATGAGCAGTTCTTC. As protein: CASSQGESSYNEQFF.

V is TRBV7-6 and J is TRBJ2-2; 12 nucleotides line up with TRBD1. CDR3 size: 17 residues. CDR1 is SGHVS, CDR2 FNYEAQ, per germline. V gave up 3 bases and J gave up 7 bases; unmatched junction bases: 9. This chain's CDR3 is CASSFLGGQGAGGELFF. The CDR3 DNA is TGTGCCAGCAGCTTTCTGGGGGGACAGGGGGCCGGCGGGGAGCTGTTTTTT.

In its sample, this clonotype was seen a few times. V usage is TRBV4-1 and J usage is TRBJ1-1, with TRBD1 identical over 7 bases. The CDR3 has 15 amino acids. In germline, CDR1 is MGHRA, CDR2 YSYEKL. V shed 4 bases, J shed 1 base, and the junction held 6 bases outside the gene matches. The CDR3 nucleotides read TGCGCCAGCAGCCTGACCGGGACAGAGAACACTGAAGCTTTCTTT. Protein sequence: CASSLTGTENTEAFF.

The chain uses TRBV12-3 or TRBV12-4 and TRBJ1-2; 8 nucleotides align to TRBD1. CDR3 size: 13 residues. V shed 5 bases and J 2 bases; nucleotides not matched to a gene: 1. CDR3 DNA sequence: TGTGCCAGCAGTCAGGGGGCGAACTATGGCTACACCTTC. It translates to CASSQGANYGYTF.

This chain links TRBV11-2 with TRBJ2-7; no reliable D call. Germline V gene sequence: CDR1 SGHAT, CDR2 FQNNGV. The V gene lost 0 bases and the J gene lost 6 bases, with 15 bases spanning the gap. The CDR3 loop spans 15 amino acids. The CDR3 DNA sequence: TGTGCCAGCAGCTTAGAAGGTGGCAGTCTACTCGAGCAGTACTTC. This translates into CASSLEGGSLLEQYF.

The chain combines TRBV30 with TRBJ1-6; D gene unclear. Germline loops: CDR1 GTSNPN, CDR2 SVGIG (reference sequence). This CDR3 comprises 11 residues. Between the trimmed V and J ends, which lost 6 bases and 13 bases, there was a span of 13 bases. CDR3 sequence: CACRAGSPLHF. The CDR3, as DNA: TGTGCCTGCCGAGCGGGGTCGCCCCTCCACTTT.

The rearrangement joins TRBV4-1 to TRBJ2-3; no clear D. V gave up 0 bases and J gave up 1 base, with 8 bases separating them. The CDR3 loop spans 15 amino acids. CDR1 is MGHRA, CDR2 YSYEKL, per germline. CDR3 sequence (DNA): TGCGCCAGCAGCCAAGAGGCCCGAGGCACAGATACGCAGTATTTT. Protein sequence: CASSQEARGTDTQYF.

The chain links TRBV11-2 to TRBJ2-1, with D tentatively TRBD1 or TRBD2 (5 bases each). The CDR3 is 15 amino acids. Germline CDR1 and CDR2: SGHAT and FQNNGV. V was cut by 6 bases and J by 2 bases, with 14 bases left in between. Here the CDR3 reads CASRDLRDAYNEQFF. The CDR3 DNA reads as TGTGCCAGCAGGGACCTCCGGGACGCCTACAATGAGCAGTTCTTC. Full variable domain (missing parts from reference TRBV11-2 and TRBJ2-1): EAGVAQSPRYKIIEKRQSVAFWCNPISGHATLYWYQQILGQGPKLLIQFQNNGVVDDSQLPKDRFSAERLKGVDSTLKIQPAKLEDSAVYLCASRDLRDAYNEQFFGPGTRLTVL.

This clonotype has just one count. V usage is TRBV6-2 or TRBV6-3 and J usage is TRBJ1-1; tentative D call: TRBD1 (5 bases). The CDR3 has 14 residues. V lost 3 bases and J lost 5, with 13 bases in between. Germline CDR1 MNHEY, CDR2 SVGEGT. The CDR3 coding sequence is TGTGCCAGCAGTTATGGTCCAGGGACGACTGAAGCTTTCTTT. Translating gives CASSYGPGTTEAFF.

CDR3 region: CASSLRGQGDLNTEAFF. In DNA, the CDR3 is TGTGCCAGCAGCTTACGAGGACAGGGGGACCTGAACACTGAAGCTTTCTTT. The chain couples TRBV7-8 to TRBJ1-1, with 10 nucleotides matching TRBD1. This CDR3 spans 17 amino acids. J gave up 0 bases and V 2 bases, and 6 bases lay outside the gene matches. Germline CDR1 SGHVS, CDR2 FQNEAQ.

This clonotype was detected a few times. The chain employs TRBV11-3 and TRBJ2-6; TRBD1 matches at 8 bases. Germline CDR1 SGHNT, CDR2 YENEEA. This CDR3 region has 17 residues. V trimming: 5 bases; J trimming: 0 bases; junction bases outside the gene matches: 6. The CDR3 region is CASSPMDRVSGANVLTF. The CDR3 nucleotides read TGTGCCAGCAGCCCCATGGACAGGGTCTCTGGGGCCAACGTCCTGACTTTC.

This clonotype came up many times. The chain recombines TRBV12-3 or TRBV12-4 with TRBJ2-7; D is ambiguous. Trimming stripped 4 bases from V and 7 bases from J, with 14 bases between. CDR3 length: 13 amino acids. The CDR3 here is CASSSGPSSEQYF. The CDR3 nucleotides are TGTGCCAGCAGTTCCGGGCCCTCGAGTGAGCAGTACTTC.

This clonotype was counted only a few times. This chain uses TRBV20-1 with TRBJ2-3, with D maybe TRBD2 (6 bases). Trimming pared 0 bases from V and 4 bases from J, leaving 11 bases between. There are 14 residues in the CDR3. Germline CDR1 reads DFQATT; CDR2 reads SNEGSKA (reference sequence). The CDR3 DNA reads TGCAGTGCTAGAGATGCGGGATCCGCAGATACGCAGTATTTT. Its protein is CSARDAGSADTQYF.